Listed below are T cell receptor beta chains from one sample, sequenced in a study of cytomegalovirus exposure and HLA in healthy donors. Profiling relied on immunoSEQ multiplex PCR, and the TCRdb table lists in-frame clones only, not all of them. Among 130,000 or so clones listed, roughly 8.8% were seen once. The sequenced sample was PBMCs. Receptors originate from a middle-aged woman in good health and CMV-seropositive. Both conserved end residues are trimmed from each CDR3.

v_gene,CDR3aa
TRBV27,ASSFSARGTVAKNIQY
TRBV7-9,ASSLDTDEQF
TRBV10-3,AISRQDGETQY
TRBV19,ASRIGGGLYGYT
TRBV6-1,ASSEGTGSPPQY
TRBV15,ATSRVRGSTEAF
TRBV7-6,ASSVAGGQFSEQF
TRBV6-6,ASRRRTGMNTEAF
TRBV6-1,ASSEAGQGGGEKLF
TRBV19,ASSIRTFGSTEAF
TRBV19,ASSHWGTPGNQPQH
TRBV9,ASSPWGVGNTIY
TRBV7-2,ASSTRQGPSDNGYT
TRBV9,ASSPRTGGHEQY
TRBV7-2,ASSSLAGGNEQF
TRBV15,ATSADRDYGYT
TRBV6-5,ASRQGAGGSPLH
TRBV19,ASSSSLSGTGLYEQY
TRBV5-1,ASSTDRGGPQH
TRBV5-6,ASSLGLNRNTEAF
TRBV7-2,ASSFGLAGGPYNEQF
TRBV9,ASSVETVNTGELF
TRBV9,ASSVVGLPEGEQF
TRBV2,ASSSGGAAETQY
TRBV5-1,ASLAGSTTGDTQY
TRBV5-6,ASSFIGLMGNEQY
TRBV18,ASSPRQQSSYNEQF
TRBV7-2,ASSLQGAGNTIY
TRBV27,ASSLRRNDEKLF
TRBV7-2,ASSYQTGKETQY
TRBV7-9,ASSLAAVNYGYT
TRBV7-2,ASSLEGGPAKNIQY
TRBV7-9,ASSLQGDNEQF
TRBV7-8,ASSLLTGSDTQY
TRBV11-2,ASRQGSGNTIY
TRBV6-6,ASTLGAMNTEAF
TRBV19,ASSPGGQLNQPQH
TRBV2,ASSFYRANEQF
TRBV6-5,ASSYLAGGSTDTQY
TRBV5-6,ASSLTTAFSSPLH
TRBV5-5,ASSFTGDQPQH
TRBV5-4,ASSFPGQIGQF
TRBV5-1,ASRLTSGGTDTQY
TRBV6-6,ASSPDRRMNTEAF
TRBV18,ASSPQSRGFSSYNEQF
TRBV6-1,ASSVQGELGYGYT
TRBV19,ASSIGKGWGEKLF
TRBV9,ASRGGQSNTGELF
TRBV4-1,ASSQGQGADIYGYT
TRBV6-1,ASSELGATTEAF
TRBV18,ASSPKGQYSYEQY
TRBV2,ASSVGGARGGTQY
TRBV5-4,ASSLHGRDTGELF
TRBV18,ASSPPRGDSYEQY
TRBV7-6,ASSALAGGSTDTQY